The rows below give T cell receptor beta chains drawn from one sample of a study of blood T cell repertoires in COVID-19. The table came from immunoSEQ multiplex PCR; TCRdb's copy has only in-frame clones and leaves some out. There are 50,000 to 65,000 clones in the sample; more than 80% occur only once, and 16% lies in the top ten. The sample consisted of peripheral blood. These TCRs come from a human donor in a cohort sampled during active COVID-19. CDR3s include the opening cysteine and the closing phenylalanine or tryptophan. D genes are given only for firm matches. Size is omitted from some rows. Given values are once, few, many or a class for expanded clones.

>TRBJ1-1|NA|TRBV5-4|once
TGTGCCAGCAGCTTGGCAGGTAGCACTGAAGCTTTCTTT
CASSLAGSTEAFF
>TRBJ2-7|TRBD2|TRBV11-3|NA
TGTGCCAGCAGCGAGACTAGCGGCTACGAGCAGTACTTC
CASSETSGYEQYF
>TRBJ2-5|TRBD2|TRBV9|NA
TGTGCCAGCAGCGCCTCTAGCGGGGGGCGTCAAGAGACCCAGTACTTC
CASSASSGGRQETQYF
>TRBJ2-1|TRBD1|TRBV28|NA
TGTGCCAGCAGTTTTACAGGGGGCCGGTACAATGAGCAGTTCTTC
CASSFTGGRYNEQFF
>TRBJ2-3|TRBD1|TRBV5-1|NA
TGCGCCAGCAGCCGGTCGACAGGGTCCGGCACAGATACGCAGTATTTT
CASSRSTGSGTDTQYF
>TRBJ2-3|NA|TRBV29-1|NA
TGCAGCGTGGGAGGTACGAGCACAGATACGCAGTATTTT
CSVGGTSTDTQYF
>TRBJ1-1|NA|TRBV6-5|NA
TGTGCCAGCCGGGGGGGCGGAATTATGAACACTGAAGCTTTCTTT
CASRGGGIMNTEAFF
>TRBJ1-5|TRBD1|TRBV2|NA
TGTGCCAGCAAGGGGACAGGGGATCAGCCCCAGCATTTT
CASKGTGDQPQHF
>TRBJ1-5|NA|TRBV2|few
TGTGCCAGCAACAGCGGGAGCAATCAGCCCCAGCATTTT
CASNSGSNQPQHF
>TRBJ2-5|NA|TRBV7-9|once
TGTGCCAGCACAGGGAGGAGCTTTGACCAAGAGACCCAGTACTTC
CASTGRSFDQETQYF
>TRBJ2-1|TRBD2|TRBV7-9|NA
TGTGCCAGCAGCTCCGCGGCGGGAGGGCCCGGTGAGCAGTTCTTC
CASSSAAGGPGEQFF
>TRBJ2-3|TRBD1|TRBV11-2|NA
TGTGCCAGCAGCAACAGGGGCGGGGATACGCAGTATTTT
CASSNRGGDTQYF
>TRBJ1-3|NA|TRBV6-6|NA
TGTGCCAGCAGTTACTCCCCGGCGGAAAACACCATATATTTT
CASSYSPAENTIYF
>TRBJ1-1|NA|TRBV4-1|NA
TGCGCCAGCAGCCATGAACCCCCGGACACGCCAAACACTGAAGCTTTCTTT
CASSHEPPDTPNTEAFF
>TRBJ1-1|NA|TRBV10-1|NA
TGCGCCAGCAGTGTGGGGGACACGAGAAACACTGAAGCTTTCTTT
CASSVGDTRNTEAFF
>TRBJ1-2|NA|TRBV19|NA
TGTGCCAGTACTCGGAAGGAAGCGGGTGGCTACACCTTC
CASTRKEAGGYTF
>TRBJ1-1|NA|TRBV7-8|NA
TGTGCCAGCAGCTTAGTCGGGGGGAACACTGAAGCTTTCTTT
CASSLVGGNTEAFF
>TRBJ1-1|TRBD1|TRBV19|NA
TGTGCCAGTAGTACGGTCAGGGGGACCCTGAACACTGAAGCTTTCTTT
CASSTVRGTLNTEAFF
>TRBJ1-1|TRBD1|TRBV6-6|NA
TGTGCCAGCAGTCCTCGTGGACAGGGCACTGAAGCTTTCTTT
CASSPRGQGTEAFF
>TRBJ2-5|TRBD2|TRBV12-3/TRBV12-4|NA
TGTGCCAGCAGTTCCGGGACTAGCGAGACCCAGTACTTC
CASSSGTSETQYF
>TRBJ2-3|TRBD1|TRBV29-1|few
TGCAGCGTTGAAAAGGGGGCAACAGATACGCAGTATTTT
CSVEKGATDTQYF
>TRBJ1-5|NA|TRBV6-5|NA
TGTGCCAGCAGTTACTCGTTCGGGGGCAATCAGCCCCAGCATTTT
CASSYSFGGNQPQHF
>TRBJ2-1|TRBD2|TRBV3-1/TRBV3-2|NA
TGTGCCAGCAGCCAAGGGTATTTGAGCGGGAGCCACAATGAGCAGTTCTTC
CASSQGYLSGSHNEQFF
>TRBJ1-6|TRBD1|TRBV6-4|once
TGTGCCAGCAGCCCCGACCCAGGGGGTAATTCACCCCTCCACTTT
CASSPDPGGNSPLHF
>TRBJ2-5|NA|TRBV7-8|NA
TGTGTCAGCAGCTTTGGACAGCTTTCCGGGGAGACCCAGTACTTC
CVSSFGQLSGETQYF
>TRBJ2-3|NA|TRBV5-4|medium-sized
TGTGCCAGCAGCTTGGTCAGGGAAACTAGCACAGATACGCAGTATTTT
CASSLVRETSTDTQYF
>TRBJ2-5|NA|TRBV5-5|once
TGTGCCAGCAGCCTACAGGACCAAGAGACCCAGTACTTC
CASSLQDQETQYF
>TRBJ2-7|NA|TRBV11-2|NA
TGTGCCAGCGCTGGCACCTCCTACGAGCAGTACTTC
CASAGTSYEQYF
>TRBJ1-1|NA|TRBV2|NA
TGTGCCAGAACAGGGAATACTGAAGCTTTCTTT
CARTGNTEAFF
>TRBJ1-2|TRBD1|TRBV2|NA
TGTGCCAGCAAAGAACAGGGGGCGACCTATGGCTACACCTTC
CASKEQGATYGYTF
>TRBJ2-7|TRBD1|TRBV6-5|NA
TGTGCCAGTGGGGACAGGGTTAACGAGCAGTACTTC
CASGDRVNEQYF
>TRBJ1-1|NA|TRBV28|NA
TGTGCCAGCAGGCGGACAGTGAACACTGAAGCTTTCTTT
CASRRTVNTEAFF
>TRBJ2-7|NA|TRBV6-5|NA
TGTGCCACCCAACGGTCAGCGACCACCTACGAGCAGTACTTC
CATQRSATTYEQYF
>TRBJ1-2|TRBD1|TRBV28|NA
TGTGCCAGCAGTCGTACCGGGACAGGGTTGAGAGGCTACACCTTC
CASSRTGTGLRGYTF
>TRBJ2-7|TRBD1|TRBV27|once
TGTGCCAGCAGTCGGGACAGGTCCTCCTACGAGCAGTACTTC
CASSRDRSSYEQYF
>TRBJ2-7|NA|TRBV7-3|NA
TGTGCCAGCAGATGGGCGCGGGGCAGCCCGAACTCCTCTTCCTACGAGCAGTACTTC
CASRWARGSPNSSSYEQYF
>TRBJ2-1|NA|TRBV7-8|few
TGTGCCAGCAGCCAAACCCGGAATGAGCAGTTCTTC
CASSQTRNEQFF
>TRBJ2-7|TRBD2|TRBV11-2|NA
TGTGCCAGCAGCGATCGGACTAGCGGGGGGTACGAGCAGTACTTC
CASSDRTSGGYEQYF
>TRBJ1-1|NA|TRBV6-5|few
TGTGCCAGCAGTTCCCCCGTGAACACTGAAGCTTTCTTT
CASSSPVNTEAFF
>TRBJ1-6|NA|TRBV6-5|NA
TGTGCCAGCAGTTTCACGCCGGGACATAACAATTCACCCCTCCACTTT
CASSFTPGHNNSPLHF
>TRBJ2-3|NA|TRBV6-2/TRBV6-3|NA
TGTGCCAGCAGTTACCCCCCTGATACGCAGTATTTT
CASSYPPDTQYF
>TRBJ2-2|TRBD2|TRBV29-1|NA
TGCAGCGTCGGCAAGACTAGCGGGGGGACCGGGGAGCTGTTTTTT
CSVGKTSGGTGELFF
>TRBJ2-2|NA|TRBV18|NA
TGTGCCAGCTCACCATCGACAGCGAACACCGGGGAGCTGTTTTTT
CASSPSTANTGELFF
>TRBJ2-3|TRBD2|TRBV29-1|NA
TGCAGCTCCCAGAAGGCGGGAGGGGGAAGCACAGATACGCAGTATTTT
CSSQKAGGGSTDTQYF
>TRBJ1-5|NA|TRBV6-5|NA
TGTGCCAGCAGTCGGACAGTTAGCAATCAGCCCCAGCATTTT
CASSRTVSNQPQHF
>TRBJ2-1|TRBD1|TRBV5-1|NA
TGCGCCAGCAGCCAGGGACAGGGGGCGAATGAGCAGTTCTTC
CASSQGQGANEQFF
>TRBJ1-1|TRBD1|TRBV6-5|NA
TGTGCCAGCACCCTGGGACAGGGGGCAACTGAAGCTTTCTTT
CASTLGQGATEAFF
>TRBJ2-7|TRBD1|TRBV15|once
TGTGCCACCAGGACGGTAGGACAGGCGGAGCAGTACTTC
CATRTVGQAEQYF
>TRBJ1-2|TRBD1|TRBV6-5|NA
TGTGCCAGCAGTCCCGGACAGGCCTCTAACTATGGCTACACCTTC
CASSPGQASNYGYTF
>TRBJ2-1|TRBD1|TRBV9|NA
TGTGCCAGCAGCGCAGGGGGAGAAGGGATCCCACGGGAGCAGTTCTTC
CASSAGGEGIPREQFF
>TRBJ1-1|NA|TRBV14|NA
TGTGCCAGCAGCCGTTATGGGGCTGTGAACACTGAAGCTTTCTTT
CASSRYGAVNTEAFF
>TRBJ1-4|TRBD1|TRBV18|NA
TGTGCCAGCTCACCCATGGGACAGGGAGATGAAAAACTGTTTTTT
CASSPMGQGDEKLFF
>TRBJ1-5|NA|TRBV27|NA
TGTGCCAGCAGTTTGACGATAGGGGGAGATCAGCCCCAGCATTTT
CASSLTIGGDQPQHF